These T cell receptor beta chains were read from a single sample in a study of vaccination and CD4 T cells after COVID-19. No antigen has been identified for these receptors. TCRdb used MiXCR to reprocess the PCR reads, holding one entry per CDR3 protein. Found here are about 20,000 distinct CDR3 sequences, around a third of them singletons; the top ten hold 2% to 3%. Sequencing used CD4+ T cells from blood, cultured in vitro, obtained about 7 months after SARS-CoV-2 vaccination. All receptors come from a human donor who had recovered from COVID-19. The conserved cysteine and the conserved F or W are not part of the CDR3 here. Fields, in order: V gene, CDR3 length, CDR3 protein.

v_gene: TRBV11-1; len: 13; CDR3aa: ASSFQGGTTGELF
v_gene: TRBV12-3/TRBV12-4; len: 10; CDR3aa: ASSFSSYGYT
v_gene: TRBV20-1; len: 14; CDR3aa: SARDRLAGGDQEQY
v_gene: TRBV4-3; len: 12; CDR3aa: ASSQAGIEETQY
v_gene: TRBV19; len: 13; CDR3aa: ASSNSLGSYNEQF
v_gene: TRBV6-5; len: 11; CDR3aa: ASSYKKGYGYT
v_gene: TRBV7-9; len: 10; CDR3aa: ASTSARSPLH
v_gene: TRBV25-1; len: 12; CDR3aa: ASSPNREKRGYT
v_gene: TRBV4-1; len: 12; CDR3aa: ASSQGGQWNEQF
v_gene: TRBV7-9; len: 13; CDR3aa: ASSLAGGRNSPLH
v_gene: TRBV20-1; len: 12; CDR3aa: SATGTGTSYEQY
v_gene: TRBV25-1; len: 11; CDR3aa: ASRGGGENEQY